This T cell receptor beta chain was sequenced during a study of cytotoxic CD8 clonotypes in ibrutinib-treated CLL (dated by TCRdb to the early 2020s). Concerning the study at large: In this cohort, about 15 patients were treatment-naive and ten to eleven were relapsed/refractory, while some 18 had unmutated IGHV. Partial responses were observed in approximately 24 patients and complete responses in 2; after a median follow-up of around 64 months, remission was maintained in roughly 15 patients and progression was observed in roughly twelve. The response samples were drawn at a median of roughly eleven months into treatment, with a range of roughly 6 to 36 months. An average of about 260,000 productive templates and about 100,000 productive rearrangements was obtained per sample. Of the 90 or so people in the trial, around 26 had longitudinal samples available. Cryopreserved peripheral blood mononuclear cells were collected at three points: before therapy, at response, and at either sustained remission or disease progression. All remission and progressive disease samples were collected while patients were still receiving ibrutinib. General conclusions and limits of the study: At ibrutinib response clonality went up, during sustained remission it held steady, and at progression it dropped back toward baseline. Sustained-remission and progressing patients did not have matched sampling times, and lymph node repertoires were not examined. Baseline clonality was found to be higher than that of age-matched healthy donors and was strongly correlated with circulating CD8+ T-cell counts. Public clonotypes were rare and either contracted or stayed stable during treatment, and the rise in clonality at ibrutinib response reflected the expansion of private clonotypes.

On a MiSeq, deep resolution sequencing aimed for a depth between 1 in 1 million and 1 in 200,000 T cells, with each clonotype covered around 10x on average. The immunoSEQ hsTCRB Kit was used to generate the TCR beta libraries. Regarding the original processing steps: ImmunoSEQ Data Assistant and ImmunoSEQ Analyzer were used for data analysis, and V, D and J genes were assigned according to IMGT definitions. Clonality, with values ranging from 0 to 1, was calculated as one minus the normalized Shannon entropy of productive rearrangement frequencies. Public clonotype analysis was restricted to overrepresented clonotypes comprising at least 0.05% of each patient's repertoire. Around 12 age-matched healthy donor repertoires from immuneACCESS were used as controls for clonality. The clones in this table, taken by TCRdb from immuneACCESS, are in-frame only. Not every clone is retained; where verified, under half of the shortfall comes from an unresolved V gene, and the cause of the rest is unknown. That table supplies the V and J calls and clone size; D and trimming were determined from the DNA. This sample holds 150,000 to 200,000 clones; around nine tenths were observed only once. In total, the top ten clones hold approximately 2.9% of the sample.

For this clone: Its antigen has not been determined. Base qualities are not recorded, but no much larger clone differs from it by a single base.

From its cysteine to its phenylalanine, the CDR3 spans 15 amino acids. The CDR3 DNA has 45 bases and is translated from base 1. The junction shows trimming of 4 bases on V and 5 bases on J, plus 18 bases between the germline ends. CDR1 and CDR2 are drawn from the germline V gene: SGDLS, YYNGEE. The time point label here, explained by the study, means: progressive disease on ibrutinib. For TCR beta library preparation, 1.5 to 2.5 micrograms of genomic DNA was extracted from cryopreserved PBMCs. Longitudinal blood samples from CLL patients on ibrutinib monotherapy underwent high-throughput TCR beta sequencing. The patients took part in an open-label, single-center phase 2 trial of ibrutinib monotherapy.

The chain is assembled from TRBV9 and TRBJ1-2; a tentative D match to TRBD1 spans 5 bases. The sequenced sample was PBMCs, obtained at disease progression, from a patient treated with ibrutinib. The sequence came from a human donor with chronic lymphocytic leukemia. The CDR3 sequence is CASSPQTDPTYGYTF. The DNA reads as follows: TGTGCCAGCAGCCCACAGACAGACCCTACTTATGGCTACACCTTC.